These 32 T cell receptor beta chains share one sample of origin, sequenced in a study of CD8 T cells in ankylosing spondylitis. TCRdb passed the 5' RACE reads through MiXCR, listing each CDR3 protein once. The repertoire includes 250,000 or so distinct CDR3 sequences, roughly a quarter of them detected once, and over 0.55% sits in the top ten. Sequenced sample: blood, either unsorted or a sorted T cell fraction (not recorded which). The receptors were gathered from a male donor with ankylosing spondylitis or in good health (not recorded which).

This clonotype was observed many times. CDR3 region: CASSLADYPARGTQYF. CDR3 coding DNA: TGCGCCAGCAGCTTGGCCGACTACCCAGCCAGGGGTACGCAGTATTTT. This sequence joins TRBV5-1 and TRBJ2-3; tentative D call: TRBD1 (6 bases). The CDR3 runs to 16 residues. CDR1 SGHRS and CDR2 YFSETQ come from the germline V gene. V was pared by 0 bases and J by 8 bases, with 19 bases between.

This clonotype was observed at least ten times. This CDR3 is CASSLEKETQYF. CDR3 DNA sequence: TGCGCCAGCAGCTTAGAGAAAGAGACCCAGTACTTC. J is TRBJ2-5 and V is TRBV5-1; no firm D call. Germline CDR1 is SGHRS and CDR2 is YFSETQ. Between the trimmed V and J ends, which lost 2 bases and 3 bases, there was a span of 5 bases. The CDR3 covers 12 residues. The full variable domain, its missing parts supplied by reference TRBV5-1 and TRBJ2-5, is KAGVTQTPRYLIKTRGQQVTLSCSPISGHRSVSWYQQTPGQGLQFLFEYFSETQRNKGNFPGRFSGRQFSNSRSEMNVSTLELGDSALYLCASSLEKETQYFGPGTRLLVL.

This clonotype was seen many times. V usage is TRBV10-1 and J usage is TRBJ2-2; 8 bases are shared with TRBD1. Germline CDR1 and CDR2: WNHNN and SYGVQD (reference sequence). V was clipped by 6 bases and J by 12 bases; unmatched bases: 9. CDR3 size: 13 residues. CDR3 nucleotides: TGCGCCAGCAGCAACGCTGGACAGGGAAAGCTGTTTTTT. Translating gives CASSNAGQGKLFF.

This clonotype showed up many times. The gene calls are TRBV29-1 and TRBJ2-4; tentatively, D is TRBD2 (6 bases). Trimming shortened V by 4 bases and J by 1 base, and 11 bases separated the two germline ends. This CDR3 is built from 14 residues. Per the germline V gene, CDR1 is SQVTM and CDR2 is ANQGSEA. CDR3 in amino acids: CSVAFGGAKNIQYF. The CDR3 coding sequence is TGCAGCGTTGCGTTTGGGGGGGCCAAAAACATTCAGTACTTC.

The chain is built from TRBV3-1 and TRBJ1-1; a weak D match, TRBD1 (5 bases). V was shortened by 4 bases and J by 0 bases, with 12 bases between the two germline ends. Per germline, CDR1 LGHDT and CDR2 YNNKEL (reference sequence). This CDR3 comprises 15 residues. The CDR3 reads CASSLAGTVNTEAFF. CDR3 sequence (DNA): TGTGCCAGCAGCCTAGCCGGGACGGTGAACACTGAAGCTTTCTTT. Full variable domain (rest looked up from reference TRBV3-1 and TRBJ1-1): DTAVSQTPKYLVTQMGNDKSIKCEQNLGHDTMYWYKQDSKKFLKIMFSYNNKELIINETVPNRFSPKSPDKAHLNLHINSLELGDSAVYFCASSLAGTVNTEAFFGQGTRLTVV.

J is TRBJ1-3 and V is TRBV12-3 or TRBV12-4, with 9 bases matching TRBD1. The ends lost 4 bases at V and 4 bases at J; junction bases unmatched: 8. The CDR3 is 16 amino acids. The CDR3 is CASSYRGTGRGNTIYF. CDR3 bases: TGTGCCAGCAGTTATCGCGGGACAGGGAGGGGAAACACCATATATTTT.

This clonotype has only a few counts. The chain uses TRBV20-1 and TRBJ2-1, with D maybe TRBD2 (5 bases). Germline CDR1 is DFQATT and CDR2 is SNEGSKA (reference sequence). The CDR3 extends over 16 amino acids. Trimming cost V 0 bases and J 4 bases, with 16 bases left between them. CDR3: CSARELRADAYNEQFF. CDR3 nucleotide sequence: TGCAGTGCTAGAGAGCTTCGAGCGGATGCATACAATGAGCAGTTCTTC.

This clonotype came up a few times. The V call is TRBV29-1, the J call TRBJ2-1, with unresolved D. This CDR3 spans 13 amino acids. V was pared by 7 bases and J by 9 bases, with 19 bases between. Germline CDR1 SQVTM, CDR2 ANQGSEA. CDR3 sequence reads: CSGWGSVIFEQFF. In DNA form, the CDR3 reads TGCAGCGGATGGGGTTCTGTGATATTTGAGCAGTTCTTC.

This clonotype was observed many times. This sequence joins TRBV20-1 and TRBJ2-1; D uncertain. The CDR3 loop spans 11 amino acids. Germline-derived CDR1 and CDR2 are DFQATT and SNEGSKA (reference sequence). Deletions cut 5 bases from V and 8 bases from J, with 10 bases between. CDR3 region: CSASSRDEQFF. In DNA form, the CDR3 reads TGCAGTGCTTCAAGCCGGGATGAGCAGTTCTTC.

This clonotype appeared a few times. The chain couples TRBV28 to TRBJ2-2; D is uncertain. The germline CDR1 and CDR2 sequences are MDHEN and SYDVKM. Trimming removed 5 bases at V and 4 bases at J, with 8 bases between. The CDR3 has 13 residues. This CDR3 reads CASSAPVTGELFF. CDR3 in DNA: TGTGCCAGCAGTGCCCCTGTCACCGGGGAGCTGTTTTTT.

The CDR3 is CASQSGTSTDTQYF. CDR3 bases: TGTGCCAGCCAAAGCGGGACTAGCACAGATACGCAGTATTTT. The V call is TRBV6-1, the J call TRBJ2-3, with 7 nucleotides matching TRBD2. J was trimmed by 0 bases and V by 8 bases; bases with no gene match: 5. This CDR3 has 14 amino acids. From germline, CDR1 is MNHNS and CDR2 SASEGT.

In this sample, this clonotype turned up a few times. J is TRBJ1-1 and V is TRBV5-1; D call uncertain. Deletions cut 4 bases from V and 2 bases from J, with 12 bases between. The germline V gene encodes CDR1 SGHRS and CDR2 YFSETQ. The length of the CDR3 is 14 residues. The CDR3 DNA reads as TGCGCCAGCAGCGTTATCCGTCCCAACACTGAAGCTTTCTTT. The encoded protein is CASSVIRPNTEAFF. Looking up the rest from reference TRBV5-1 and TRBJ1-1 gives the full variable domain: KAGVTQTPRYLIKTRGQQVTLSCSPISGHRSVSWYQQTPGQGLQFLFEYFSETQRNKGNFPGRFSGRQFSNSRSEMNVSTLELGDSALYLCASSVIRPNTEAFFGQGTRLTVV.

This clonotype was detected ten times or more. The CDR3 nucleotides read TGCAGTGCTAGTGCTACCCAACGCTACGAGCAGTACTTC. It codes for CSASATQRYEQYF. The chain employs TRBV20-1 and TRBJ2-7; D is ambiguous. There are 13 residues in the CDR3. The germline gives CDR1 DFQATT, CDR2 SNEGSKA (reference sequence). Trimming stripped 3 bases from V and 3 bases from J, with 12 bases between.

The sample holds many counts of this clonotype. This chain joins TRBV6-5 and TRBJ2-2; D not certain. This CDR3 is 16 amino acids long. Germline CDR1 reads MNHEY; CDR2 reads SVGAGI. V was pared by 0 bases and J by 0 bases, with 8 bases between. The chain's CDR3 is CASSYSTPTNTGELFF. The CDR3 nucleotides read TGTGCCAGCAGTTACTCGACGCCTACGAACACCGGGGAGCTGTTTTTT.

This chain connects TRBV20-1 to TRBJ1-4, with 8 bases that match TRBD1. CDR3 length: 13 residues. Trimming took 4 bases from V and 5 from J; bases not matched to a gene: 3. Germline-derived CDR1 and CDR2 are DFQATT and SNEGSKA (reference sequence). The CDR3: CSAIRTGNEKLFF. For the CDR3, the DNA is TGCAGTGCTATCAGGACAGGGAATGAAAAACTGTTTTTT.

Ten or more counts support this clonotype. This chain links TRBV12-3 or TRBV12-4 with TRBJ2-1; D is uncertain. V was trimmed by 5 bases and J by 7 bases, leaving 12 bases between them. The CDR3 covers 13 residues. In DNA form, the CDR3 reads TGTGCCAGCAGTCGAAGGAGAGCAAATGAGCAGTTCTTC. Translated: CASSRRRANEQFF.

The rearrangement links TRBV7-9 to TRBJ2-5; possible D gene TRBD2, 6 bases. The V end lost 6 bases, the J end lost 6 bases, and 20 bases lay between the germline ends. The CDR3 consists of 15 residues. Germline V gene sequence: CDR1 SEHNR, CDR2 FQNEAQ (reference sequence). CDR3 residues: CASRPGLPGAQTQYF. The DNA of the CDR3 is TGTGCCAGCAGGCCGGGACTTCCCGGGGCCCAGACCCAGTACTTC.

In its sample, this clonotype was seen many times. The rearrangement uses TRBV10-3 and TRBJ2-3, with no clear D. Germline V CDR1 and CDR2: ENHRY, SYGVKD. V dropped 0 bases and J dropped 1 base, with 5 bases sitting between them. This CDR3 region has 14 residues. The CDR3: CAISESTGTDTQYF. DNA of the CDR3: TGTGCCATCAGTGAGTCCACGGGCACAGATACGCAGTATTTT.

This clonotype was counted a few times. This chain uses TRBV12-3 or TRBV12-4 with TRBJ1-1; TRBD1 might be the D (5 bases). V was pared by 4 bases and J by 1 base, with 10 bases between. The CDR3 has 14 residues. The CDR3 sequence: CASSYQGGNTEAFF. DNA of the CDR3: TGTGCCAGCAGTTATCAGGGAGGGAACACTGAAGCTTTCTTT.

The chain links TRBV20-1 to TRBJ1-4; possible D gene TRBD1, 5 bases. The CDR3 is made up of 15 amino acids. Germline CDR1 DFQATT, CDR2 SNEGSKA (reference sequence). The ends were cut back, 3 bases at V and 6 bases at J, with 17 bases in the middle. The CDR3: CSASQAGRDDEKLFF. CDR3 coding DNA: TGCAGTGCTAGCCAGGCGGGGAGGGACGATGAAAAACTGTTTTTT.

This clonotype was recorded many times. The chain uses TRBV5-1 and TRBJ2-7, with a possible D match to TRBD1 (5 bases). Trimming left V 4 bases short and J 9 bases short, with 20 bases between. The length of the CDR3 is 14 residues. Germline V gives CDR1 SGHRS, CDR2 YFSETQ. CDR3 sequence reads: CASSQDTPGTGQYF. For the CDR3, the DNA is TGCGCCAGCAGCCAGGACACCCCGGGCACGGGGCAGTACTTC.

J is TRBJ2-2 and V is TRBV4-1; 10 bases fit TRBD1. V was pared by 1 base and J by 6 bases, with 8 bases of the junction left unmatched. Germline loops: CDR1 MGHRA, CDR2 YSYEKL. The CDR3 is made up of 17 amino acids. The chain's CDR3 is CASSQAHGQGEAGELFF. In DNA, the CDR3 is TGCGCCAGCAGCCAAGCTCACGGACAGGGGGAAGCCGGGGAGCTGTTTTTT.

This clonotype came up a few times. The chain carries TRBV20-1 and TRBJ2-3; 8 positions match TRBD1. CDR3 length: 13 amino acids. Trimming took 5 bases from V and 6 from J; bases not matched to a gene: 7. Germline CDR1 and CDR2: DFQATT and SNEGSKA (reference sequence). This chain's CDR3 is CSARRNRGDTQYF. As DNA, the CDR3 is TGCAGTGCTCGAAGAAACAGGGGGGATACGCAGTATTTT.

J is TRBJ2-7 and V is TRBV20-1; D possibly matches TRBD1 or TRBD2 (7 bases each). V shed 0 bases and J shed 4 bases, with 19 bases lying between them. CDR3 length equals 16 residues. CDR1 and CDR2 from the germline V gene are DFQATT and SNEGSKA (reference sequence). CDR3 amino acids: CSARDQGGGQRYEQYF. CDR3 coding DNA: TGCAGTGCTAGAGATCAGGGGGGGGGACAGCGATACGAGCAGTACTTC.

This clonotype was counted ten times or more. The chain combines TRBV4-1 with TRBJ1-2, with 10 bases fitting TRBD1. This CDR3 is 16 amino acids long. Germline lookup yields CDR1 MGHRA and CDR2 YSYEKL. V lost 2 bases and J lost 4; bases outside the gene matches: 7. CDR3 amino acids: CASSQHMGQGTYGYTF. Written as DNA, the CDR3 is TGCGCCAGCAGCCAACACATGGGACAGGGGACCTATGGCTACACCTTC.

This chain links TRBV5-5 with TRBJ2-2, with 9 positions matching TRBD1. V gave up 3 bases and J gave up 6 bases; unmatched junction bases: 9. CDR3 length equals 16 residues. The germline V gene encodes CDR1 SGHKS and CDR2 YYEKEE (reference sequence). DNA of the CDR3: TGTGCCAGCAGCTCCATAGACAGGGGGTGGGCCGGGGAGCTGTTTTTT. Protein: CASSSIDRGWAGELFF.

The J gene is TRBJ1-5, the V gene TRBV12-3 or TRBV12-4; D is perhaps TRBD1 (6 bases). The CDR3 has 14 residues. Deletions cut 6 bases from V and 6 bases from J, with 15 bases between. CDR3 in DNA: TGTGCCAGCAGCCAGACAGGCCCGGGTCAGCCCCAGCATTTT. Protein product: CASSQTGPGQPQHF.

The chain uses TRBV6-1 and TRBJ2-2; 9 nucleotides align to TRBD2. CDR1 is MNHNS and CDR2 is SASEGT in the germline V gene. The CDR3 is 17 amino acids. J lost 4 bases, V lost 5 bases, and 11 bases had no gene match. The CDR3 DNA reads TGTGCCAGCAGTCGGGGGGGACTAGCTTCGGGCACCGGGGAGCTGTTTTTT. Encoded protein: CASSRGGLASGTGELFF.

This clonotype was counted a few times. This chain uses TRBV20-1 with TRBJ1-4, with D hard to call. Trimming removed 1 base at V and 7 bases at J, with 7 bases between. Germline V gene data show CDR1 as DFQATT and CDR2 as SNEGSKA (reference sequence). This CDR3 has 12 amino acids. This CDR3 is CSARGLSEKLFF. CDR3 in DNA: TGCAGTGCTAGAGGCCTGAGTGAAAAACTGTTTTTT.

This clonotype showed up just a few times. V gene TRBV20-1 combines with J gene TRBJ1-4; 9 bases match TRBD1. This CDR3 spans 14 amino acids. V gave up 5 bases and J gave up 4 bases; unmatched junction bases: 5. From germline, CDR1 is DFQATT and CDR2 SNEGSKA (reference sequence). The CDR3 nucleotides are TGCAGTGCTGAACAGGGGGCAAGTAATGAAAAACTGTTTTTT. Amino acid sequence: CSAEQGASNEKLFF.

This clonotype has at least ten counts. The chain links TRBV20-1 to TRBJ2-1, with 10 bases that match TRBD2. The CDR3 covers 14 residues. The germline gives CDR1 DFQATT, CDR2 SNEGSKA (reference sequence). Losses at the gene ends were 6 bases for V and 3 bases for J; bases not matched to a gene: 5. This CDR3 reads CSAISGGYYNEQFF. CDR3 DNA: TGCAGTGCCATTAGCGGGGGGTACTACAATGAGCAGTTCTTC.

This clonotype was counted many times. The chain is built from TRBV12-3 or TRBV12-4 and TRBJ2-2, with D perhaps matching TRBD2 (5 bases). The CDR3 loop spans 14 amino acids. Trimming took 4 bases from V and 6 from J, leaving 12 bases between them. DNA for the CDR3: TGTGCCAGCAGTTCAACTACTAGGGCCGGGGAGCTGTTTTTT. Translating it yields CASSSTTRAGELFF.